Presented here are 14 T cell receptor beta chains from one specimen sequenced in a study of shared clonotypes between healthy human individuals. Method: immunoSEQ multiplex PCR; TCRdb's copy keeps in-frame clones and lacks some. The data contain approximately 320,000 clones, roughly 84% of them singletons. The sample was memory CD8+ T cells sorted from blood. Regarding subset: CD45RO+ cells pooled with CCR7-negative TemRA cells. The receptor set was obtained from a man aged 18 to 35 in good health.

The gene calls are TRBV7-9 and TRBJ2-5; 7 bases align to TRBD2. The CDR3 totals 16 residues. V trimming: 4 bases; J trimming: 5 bases; junction bases outside the gene matches: 13. CDR1 is SEHNR, CDR2 FQNEAQ, per germline (reference sequence). The CDR3 reads CASSSAHGAGVETQYF. CDR3 DNA: TGTGCCAGCAGCTCAGCCCACGGGGCGGGGGTTGAGACCCAGTACTTC.

This clone is deemed medium-sized. V gene TRBV19 combines with J gene TRBJ2-7; possibly TRBD1 or TRBD2 for D (5 bases each). The V and J ends lost 3 bases and 0 bases respectively, with 9 bases between them. CDR3 length: 14 residues. Per the germline V gene, CDR1 is LNHDA and CDR2 is SQIVND (reference sequence). The CDR3 region has the DNA TGTGCCAGTAGTATGGTCGGGACCTCCTACGAGCAGTACTTC. Translation gives CASSMVGTSYEQYF.

The chain is built from TRBV27 and TRBJ1-5; D remains ambiguous. Per germline, CDR1 MNHEY and CDR2 SMNVEV (reference sequence). The CDR3 spans 13 residues. The V end was cut by 1 base, the J end by 2 bases, with 3 bases between. The CDR3 sequence: CASSLWGNQPQHF. Written as DNA, the CDR3 is TGTGCCAGCAGTTTATGGGGCAATCAGCCCCAGCATTTT.

This chain links TRBV11-3 with TRBJ2-3; D not resolved. Looked up from germline, CDR1 is SGHNT and CDR2 is YENEEA. V lost 4 bases to trimming and J lost 7 bases, with 12 bases between them. The CDR3 runs to 13 residues. As DNA, the CDR3 is TGTGCCAGCAGCTCGAGGTCCGAGTATACGCAGTATTTT. This translates into CASSSRSEYTQYF.

This clone was picked up one time. J is TRBJ2-7 and V is TRBV9; either TRBD1 or TRBD2 may fit D (5 bases each). Germline CDR1 and CDR2: SGDLS and YYNGEE. CDR3 length equals 14 residues. Trimming cost V 3 bases and J 3 bases, with 13 bases left between them. The CDR3 DNA reads TGTGCCAGCAGCGCCCGGGGCTCGGACTACGAGCAGTACTTC. This sequence encodes CASSARGSDYEQYF.

V usage is TRBV9 and J usage is TRBJ1-2; no definite D call. The CDR3 consists of 14 residues. Trimming left V 3 bases short and J 4 bases short, with 13 bases between. Germline CDR1 and CDR2: SGDLS and YYNGEE. For the CDR3, the DNA is TGTGCCAGCAGCGGGTCAGTGTCAGCCTATGGCTACACCTTC. Protein product: CASSGSVSAYGYTF.

This chain uses TRBV14 with TRBJ2-5; 10 bases are shared with TRBD2. CDR1 and CDR2 (germline): SGHDN, FVKESK. The V and J ends lost 0 bases and 4 bases, in that order; junction bases with no gene match: 5. The CDR3 has 16 amino acids. CDR3 in amino acids: CASSQDASGGGETQYF. The DNA of the CDR3 is TGTGCCAGCAGCCAAGATGCTAGCGGGGGAGGAGAGACCCAGTACTTC.

DNA of the CDR3: TGTGCCAGCAGCTTCCCCGGGACGGGAGGCGACGAGCAGTACTTC. Protein sequence: CASSFPGTGGDEQYF. V gene TRBV7-6 combines with J gene TRBJ2-7; 7 bases are shared with TRBD2. The CDR3 covers 15 residues. Germline V CDR1 and CDR2: SGHVS, FNYEAQ. V trimming: 3 bases; J trimming: 5 bases; junction bases outside the gene matches: 10.

This chain joins TRBV7-9 and TRBJ2-3, with TRBD1 matching 11 bases. Germline-derived CDR1 and CDR2 are SEHNR and FQNEAQ (reference sequence). This CDR3 contains 16 residues. Trimming cost V 1 base and J 5 bases; bases outside gene matches: 5. The CDR3 region has the DNA TGTGCCAGCAGCTTAGGAGGACAGGGGGCGGTAGATACGCAGTATTTT. Its protein is CASSLGGQGAVDTQYF. The whole variable domain, filled in from reference TRBV7-9 and TRBJ2-3, reads DTGVSQNPRHKITKRGQNVTFRCDPISEHNRLYWYRQTLGQGPEFLTYFQNEAQLEKSRLLSDRFSAERPKGSFSTLEIQRTEQGDSAMYLCASSLGGQGAVDTQYFGPGTRLTVL.

This chain links TRBV7-2 with TRBJ2-7; no firm D call. This CDR3 is 15 amino acids long. From germline, CDR1 is SGHTA and CDR2 FQGNSA. V was clipped by 1 base and J by 0 bases, with 10 bases between them. The DNA for the CDR3 is TGTGCCAGCAGCTTAGATCAGGCACACTCCTACGAGCAGTACTTC. As protein: CASSLDQAHSYEQYF. Full variable domain (rest looked up from reference TRBV7-2 and TRBJ2-7): GAGVSQSPSNKVTEKGKDVELRCDPISGHTALYWYRQSLGQGLEFLIYFQGNSAPDKSGLPSDRFSAERTGGSVSTLTIQRTQQEDSAVYLCASSLDQAHSYEQYFGPGTRLTVT.

This sequence joins TRBV19 and TRBJ2-7; D tentatively fits TRBD1 or TRBD2 (5 bases each). The V gene lost 5 bases and the J gene lost 6 bases, with 20 bases spanning the gap. This CDR3 contains 15 residues. Germline V gene sequence: CDR1 LNHDA, CDR2 SQIVND (reference sequence). As DNA, the CDR3 is TGTGCCAGTAGTCAAGCCGGGACGGAAAGTAGCGAGCAGTACTTC. Protein product: CASSQAGTESSEQYF.

The rearrangement links TRBV7-9 to TRBJ1-1, with TRBD1 identical over 11 bases. This CDR3 region has 14 residues. CDR1 is SEHNR, CDR2 FQNEAQ, per germline (reference sequence). J was trimmed by 5 bases and V by 6 bases; bases with no gene match: 5. In DNA form, the CDR3 reads TGTGCCAGCAGTCCGGGACAGGGGGTTACTGAAGCTTTCTTT. The encoded protein is CASSPGQGVTEAFF.

This clone occurred once. The rearrangement uses TRBV4-3 and TRBJ1-4; D call uncertain. CDR1 is LGHNA, CDR2 YSLEER, per germline. The CDR3 extends over 15 amino acids. Trimming shortened V by 1 base and J by 5 bases, and 11 bases separated the two germline ends. Here the CDR3 reads CASSQAGRENEKLFF. The CDR3 DNA is TGCGCCAGCAGCCAAGCCGGCCGAGAAAATGAAAAACTGTTTTTT.

V and J are TRBV2 and TRBJ2-1; D is ambiguous. Trimming cost V 5 bases and J 7 bases, with 6 bases left between them. This CDR3 region has 11 residues. Germline assignment: CDR1 SNHLY and CDR2 FYNNEI. Here the CDR3 DNA reads TGTGCCAGCAGTCAAATAAATGAGCAGTTCTTC. The encoded protein is CASSQINEQFF. Full variable domain (remainder filled in from reference TRBV2 and TRBJ2-1): EPEVTQTPSHQVTQMGQEVILRCVPISNHLYFYWYRQILGQKVEFLVSFYNNEISEKSEIFDDQFSVERPDGSNFTLKIRSTKLEDSAMYFCASSQINEQFFGPGTRLTVL.